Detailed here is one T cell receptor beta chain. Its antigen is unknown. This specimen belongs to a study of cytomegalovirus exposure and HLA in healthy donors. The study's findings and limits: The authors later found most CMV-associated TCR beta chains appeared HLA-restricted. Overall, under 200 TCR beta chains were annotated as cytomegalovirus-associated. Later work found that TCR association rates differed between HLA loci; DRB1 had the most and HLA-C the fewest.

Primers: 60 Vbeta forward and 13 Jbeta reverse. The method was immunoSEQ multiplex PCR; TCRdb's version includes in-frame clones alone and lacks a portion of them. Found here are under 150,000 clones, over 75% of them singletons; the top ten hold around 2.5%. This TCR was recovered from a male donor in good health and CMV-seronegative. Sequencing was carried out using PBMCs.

The CDR3 here is CASSQERDSLSYEQYF. DNA of the CDR3: TGTGCCAGCAGCCAAGAGAGGGACAGCCTCTCCTACGAGCAGTACTTC. The chain recombines TRBV4-2 with TRBJ2-7; 7 bases fit TRBD1. Losses at the gene ends were 0 bases for V and 0 bases for J; bases not matched to a gene: 5. From germline, CDR1 is LGHNA and CDR2 YNFKEQ. CDR3 length equals 16 residues.